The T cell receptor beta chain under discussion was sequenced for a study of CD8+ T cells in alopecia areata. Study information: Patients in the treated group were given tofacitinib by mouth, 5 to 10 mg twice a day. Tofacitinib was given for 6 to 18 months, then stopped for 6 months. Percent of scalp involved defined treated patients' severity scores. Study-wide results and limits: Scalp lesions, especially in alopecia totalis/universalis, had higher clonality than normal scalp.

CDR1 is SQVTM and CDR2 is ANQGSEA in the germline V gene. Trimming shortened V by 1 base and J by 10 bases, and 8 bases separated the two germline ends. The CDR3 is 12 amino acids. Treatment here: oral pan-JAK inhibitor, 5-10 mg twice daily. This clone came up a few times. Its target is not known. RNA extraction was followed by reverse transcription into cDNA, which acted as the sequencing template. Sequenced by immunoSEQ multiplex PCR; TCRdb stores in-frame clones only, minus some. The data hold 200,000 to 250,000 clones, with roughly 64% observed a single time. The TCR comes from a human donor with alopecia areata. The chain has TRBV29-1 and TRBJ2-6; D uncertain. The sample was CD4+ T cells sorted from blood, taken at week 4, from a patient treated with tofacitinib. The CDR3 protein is CSVEAENNVLTF. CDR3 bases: TGCAGCGTTGAAGCTGAAAATAACGTCCTGACTTTC.